What follows are 8 T cell receptor beta chains derived from one specimen sequenced in a study of blood T cell repertoires in COVID-19. TCRdb's copy holds only in-frame clones and misses some; the assay was immunoSEQ multiplex PCR. The sample gives about 300,000 clones, about nine tenths of which show up once; about 10% is in the top ten. Sequences were obtained from PBMCs or T cells enriched from blood (not recorded which). The receptors derive from a woman aged 18-29 years who had recovered from COVID-19.

This clone has a single count. The chain uses TRBV12-3 or TRBV12-4 and TRBJ1-3, with D tentatively TRBD1 (6 bases). The CDR3 consists of 13 residues. V lost 6 bases to trimming and J lost 4 bases, with 10 bases between them. In DNA, the CDR3 is TGTGCCAGCAGGTTGGGGGCCGGAAACACCATATATTTT. The encoded protein is CASRLGAGNTIYF.

The rearrangement links TRBV19 to TRBJ2-1; D may be TRBD2 (5 bases). Trimming took off 2 bases at V and 5 bases at J, with 7 bases between the two ends. In germline, CDR1 is LNHDA, CDR2 SQIVND (reference sequence). The CDR3 runs to 13 residues. The CDR3 reads CASSIWGDNEQFF. The DNA for the CDR3 is TGTGCCAGTAGTATATGGGGAGACAATGAGCAGTTCTTC.

This chain's CDR3 is CASSQQGGNTEAFF. CDR3 nucleotide sequence: TGTGCCAGCTCACAACAGGGGGGGAACACTGAAGCTTTCTTT. The chain couples TRBV18 to TRBJ1-1, with TRBD1 matching 8 bases. V lost 4 bases, J lost 1 base, and 2 bases stayed unmatched. Per the germline V gene, CDR1 is KGHSH and CDR2 is LQKENI. This CDR3 has 14 residues. Complete variable domain (other parts from reference TRBV18 and TRBJ1-1): NAGVMQNPRHLVRRRGQEARLRCSPMKGHSHVYWYRQLPEEGLKFMVYLQKENIIDESGMPKERFSAEFPKEGPSILRIQQVVRGDSAAYFCASSQQGGNTEAFFGQGTRLTVV.

The genes are TRBV28 and TRBJ1-1; D is perhaps TRBD1 (6 bases). Germline V gene data show CDR1 as MDHEN and CDR2 as SYDVKM. The CDR3 consists of 16 residues. Trimming stripped 3 bases from V and 2 bases from J, with 16 bases between. CDR3 sequence: CASSLNAGGVNTEAFF. CDR3 DNA: TGTGCCAGCAGTTTGAACGCTGGGGGCGTAAACACTGAAGCTTTCTTT. Using reference TRBV28 and TRBJ1-1 for the parts outside the CDR3, the full variable domain is DVKVTQSSRYLVKRTGEKVFLECVQDMDHENMFWYRQDPGLGLRLIYFSYDVKMKEKGDIPEGYSVSREKKERFSLILESASTNQTSMYLCASSLNAGGVNTEAFFGQGTRLTVV.

The rearrangement uses TRBV27 and TRBJ1-2, with 9 bases lining up with TRBD1. V gave up 5 bases and J gave up 7 bases; unmatched junction bases: 11. The CDR3 runs to 15 residues. Germline V gene lookup returns CDR1 MNHEY and CDR2 SMNVEV (reference sequence). CDR3 sequence reads: CASSPWGQGLSGYTF. The DNA of the CDR3 is TGTGCCAGCAGTCCCTGGGGACAGGGCCTCTCTGGCTACACCTTC.

As DNA, the CDR3 is TGTGCCAGCAGCCAAGATGTGGACAGGGGGTGGGATGAGCAGTTCTTC. Translating gives CASSQDVDRGWDEQFF. The chain joins TRBV14 to TRBJ2-1; TRBD1 matches at 10 bases. V was clipped by 0 bases and J by 8 bases; unmatched bases: 7. Germline V CDR1 and CDR2: SGHDN, FVKESK. CDR3 length: 16 amino acids. Combining the CDR3 with reference TRBV14 and TRBJ2-1 gives the whole variable domain EAGVTQFPSHSVIEKGQTVTLRCDPISGHDNLYWYRRVMGKEIKFLLHFVKESKQDESGMPNNRFLAERTGGTYSTLKVQPAELEDSGVYFCASSQDVDRGWDEQFFGPGTRLTVL.

This clone was seen once. V and J are TRBV12-1 and TRBJ2-1; TRBD2 is taken as the D call from the table, unchecked against the DNA. TRBV12-1 is classified as a pseudogene. This CDR3 has 12 residues. This chain's CDR3 is CASSPDSNEQFF. CDR3 DNA sequence: TGTGCCAGCAGCCCAGACTCCAATGAGCAGTTCTTC.

V is TRBV18 and J is TRBJ2-1, with 8 bases matching TRBD2. The CDR3 contains 18 residues. CDR1 is KGHSH and CDR2 is LQKENI in the germline V gene. The trim removed 2 bases at V and 7 bases at J, leaving 16 bases unmatched. Written as DNA, the CDR3 is TGTGCCAGCTCACCATTAGCGGGGACGAAACCACCGGGAAATGAGCAGTTCTTC. Translating it yields CASSPLAGTKPPGNEQFF.